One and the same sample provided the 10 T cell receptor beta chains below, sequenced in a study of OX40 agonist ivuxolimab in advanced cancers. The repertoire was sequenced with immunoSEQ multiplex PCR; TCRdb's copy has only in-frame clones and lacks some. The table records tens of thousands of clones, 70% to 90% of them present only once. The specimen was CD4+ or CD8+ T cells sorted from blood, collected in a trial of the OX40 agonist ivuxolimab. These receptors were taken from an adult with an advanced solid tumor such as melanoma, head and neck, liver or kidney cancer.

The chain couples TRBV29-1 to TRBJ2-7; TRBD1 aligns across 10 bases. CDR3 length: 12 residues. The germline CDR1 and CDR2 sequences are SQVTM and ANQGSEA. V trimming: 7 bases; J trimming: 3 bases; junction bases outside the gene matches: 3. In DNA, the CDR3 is TGCAGCGGGGGGGACAGGGGCTACGAGCAGTACTTC. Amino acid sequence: CSGGDRGYEQYF.

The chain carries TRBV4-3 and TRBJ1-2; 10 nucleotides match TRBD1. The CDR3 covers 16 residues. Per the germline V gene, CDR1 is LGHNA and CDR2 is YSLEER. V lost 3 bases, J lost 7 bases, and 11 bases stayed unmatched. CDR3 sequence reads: CASSQGPGQGISGYTF. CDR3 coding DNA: TGCGCCAGCAGCCAGGGGCCGGGACAGGGGATTTCTGGCTACACCTTC.

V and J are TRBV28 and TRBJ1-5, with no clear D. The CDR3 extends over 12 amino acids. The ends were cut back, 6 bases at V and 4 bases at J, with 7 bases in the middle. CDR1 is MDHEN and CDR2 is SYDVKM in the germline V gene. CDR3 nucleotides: TGTGCCAGCAGACAAACAAATCAGCCCCAGCATTTT. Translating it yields CASRQTNQPQHF.

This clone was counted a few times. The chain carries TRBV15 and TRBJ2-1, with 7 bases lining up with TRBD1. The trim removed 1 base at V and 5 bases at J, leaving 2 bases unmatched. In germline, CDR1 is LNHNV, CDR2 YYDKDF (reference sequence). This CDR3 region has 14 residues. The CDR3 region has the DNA TGTGCCACCAGCAGAGGGACAGGTAACAATGAGCAGTTCTTC. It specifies CATSRGTGNNEQFF.

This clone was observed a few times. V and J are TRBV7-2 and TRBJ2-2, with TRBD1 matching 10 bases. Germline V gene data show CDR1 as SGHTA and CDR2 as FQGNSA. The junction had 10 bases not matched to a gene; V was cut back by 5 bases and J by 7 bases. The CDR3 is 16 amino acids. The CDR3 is CASSLRDRGRVGELFF. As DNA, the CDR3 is TGTGCCAGCAGCCTGCGGGACAGGGGACGGGTCGGGGAGCTGTTTTTT.

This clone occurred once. Here the CDR3 DNA reads TGCGCCAGCAGCTTGGCCGGAGCGGGGGCCCAAGAGACCCAGTACTTC. Translation: CASSLAGAGAQETQYF. The V and J genes are TRBV5-1 and TRBJ2-5; 8 positions agree with TRBD2. V was clipped by 0 bases and J by 1 base; unmatched bases: 5. Germline CDR1 and CDR2: SGHRS and YFSETQ. The CDR3 totals 16 residues. Combining the CDR3 with reference TRBV5-1 and TRBJ2-5 gives the whole variable domain KAGVTQTPRYLIKTRGQQVTLSCSPISGHRSVSWYQQTPGQGLQFLFEYFSETQRNKGNFPGRFSGRQFSNSRSEMNVSTLELGDSALYLCASSLAGAGAQETQYFGPGTRLLVL.

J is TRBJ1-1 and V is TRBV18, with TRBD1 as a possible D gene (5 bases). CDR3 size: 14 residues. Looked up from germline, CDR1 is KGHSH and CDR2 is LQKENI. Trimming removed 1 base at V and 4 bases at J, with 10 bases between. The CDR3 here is CASSPQGMGTEAFF. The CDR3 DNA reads TGTGCCAGCTCACCACAGGGGATGGGCACTGAAGCTTTCTTT.

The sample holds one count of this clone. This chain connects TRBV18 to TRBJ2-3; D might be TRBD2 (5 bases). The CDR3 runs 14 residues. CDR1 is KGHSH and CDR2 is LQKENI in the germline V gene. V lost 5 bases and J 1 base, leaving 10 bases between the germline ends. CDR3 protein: CASSYEGGTDTQYF. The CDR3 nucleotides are TGTGCCAGCTCATACGAGGGCGGCACAGATACGCAGTATTTT.

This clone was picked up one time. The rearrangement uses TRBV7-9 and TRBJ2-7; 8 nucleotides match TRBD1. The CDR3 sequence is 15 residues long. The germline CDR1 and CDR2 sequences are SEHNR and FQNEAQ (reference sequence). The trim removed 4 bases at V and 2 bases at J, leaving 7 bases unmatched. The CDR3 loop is CASSSWTGIAYEQYF. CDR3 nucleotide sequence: TGTGCCAGCAGCTCGTGGACAGGGATAGCCTACGAGCAGTACTTC. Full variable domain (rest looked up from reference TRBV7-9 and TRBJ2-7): DTGVSQNPRHKITKRGQNVTFRCDPISEHNRLYWYRQTLGQGPEFLTYFQNEAQLEKSRLLSDRFSAERPKGSFSTLEIQRTEQGDSAMYLCASSSWTGIAYEQYFGPGTRLTVT.

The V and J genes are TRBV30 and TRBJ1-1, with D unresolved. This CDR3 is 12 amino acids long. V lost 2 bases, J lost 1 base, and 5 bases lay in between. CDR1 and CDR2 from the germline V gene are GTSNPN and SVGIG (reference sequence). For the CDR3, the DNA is TGTGCCTGGAGTTGGGGGAACACTGAAGCTTTCTTT. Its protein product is CAWSWGNTEAFF.